This entry lists 17 T cell receptor beta chains sequenced from one sample in a study of blood T cell repertoires in COVID-19. This table comes from immunoSEQ multiplex PCR, and its TCRdb copy is limited to in-frame clones, with some not included. The table lists a few hundred thousand clones, about 86% of them singletons, with 3.6% in the top ten. Sequencing input: peripheral blood. The receptor set was obtained from a man between 18 and 35 years old with active or convalescent COVID-19.

This clone turned up a few times. The genes are TRBV6-5 and TRBJ2-7; 8 nucleotides agree with TRBD1. Germline values: CDR1 MNHEY, CDR2 SVGAGI. The CDR3 runs 15 residues. V was pared by 7 bases and J by 6 bases, with 14 bases of the junction left unmatched. This CDR3 is CASNPFSQGATEQYF. The DNA of the CDR3 is TGTGCCAGCAATCCGTTTAGTCAGGGGGCGACCGAGCAGTACTTC.

The chain is built from TRBV9 and TRBJ1-2; D might be TRBD1 (6 bases). V lost 4 bases, J lost 4 bases, and 8 bases lay in between. Germline-derived CDR1 and CDR2 are SGDLS and YYNGEE. The CDR3 runs to 12 residues. The CDR3 spells CASSSGAYGYTF. DNA of the CDR3: TGTGCCAGCAGCTCAGGGGCCTATGGCTACACCTTC. Filled out from reference TRBV9 and TRBJ1-2, the complete variable domain reads DSGVTQTPKHLITATGQRVTLRCSPRSGDLSVYWYQQSLDQGLQFLIQYYNGEERAKGNILERFSAQQFPDLHSELNLSSLELGDSALYFCASSSGAYGYTFGSGTRLTVV.

The chain uses TRBV19 and TRBJ2-2, with TRBD2 identical over 14 bases. Germline V lookup: CDR1 LNHDA, CDR2 SQIVND (reference sequence). This CDR3 is 17 amino acids long. Losses at the gene ends were 2 bases for V and 5 bases for J; bases not matched to a gene: 4. CDR3 nucleotides: TGTGCCAGTAGTATACCGGGACTAGCGGGAGATACCGGGGAGCTGTTTTTT. This gives the protein CASSIPGLAGDTGELFF.

V and J are TRBV15 and TRBJ2-5; a weak D match, TRBD1 (6 bases). Trimming left V 1 base short and J 1 base short, with 7 bases between. The CDR3 consists of 14 residues. CDR1 LNHNV and CDR2 YYDKDF come from the germline V gene (reference sequence). The CDR3 reads CATSRGQAQETQYF. The CDR3 DNA is TGTGCCACCAGCAGAGGACAGGCCCAAGAGACCCAGTACTTC.

The chain carries TRBV9 and TRBJ2-1; D is possibly TRBD1 (6 bases). The CDR3 runs to 12 residues. V lost 0 bases and J lost 9, with 7 bases in between. Looked up from germline, CDR1 is SGDLS and CDR2 is YYNGEE. The CDR3 DNA sequence: TGTGCCAGCAGCGTAGGAGGGGGTGAGCAGTTCTTC. It specifies CASSVGGGEQFF. The full variable domain, its missing parts supplied by reference TRBV9 and TRBJ2-1, is DSGVTQTPKHLITATGQRVTLRCSPRSGDLSVYWYQQSLDQGLQFLIQYYNGEERAKGNILERFSAQQFPDLHSELNLSSLELGDSALYFCASSVGGGEQFFGPGTRLTVL.

This clone came up once. The chain joins TRBV4-2 to TRBJ1-1; 10 positions match TRBD1. Per the germline V gene, CDR1 is LGHNA and CDR2 is YNFKEQ. Trimming took 4 bases from V and 3 from J; bases not matched to a gene: 5. The CDR3 sequence is 15 residues long. The CDR3: CASSPRTGGDTEAFF. CDR3 in DNA: TGTGCCAGCAGCCCTCGGACAGGGGGTGACACTGAAGCTTTCTTT.

This chain connects TRBV28 to TRBJ1-4, with 7 bases fitting TRBD1. With 5 bases clipped from V and 3 bases from J, the junction kept 3 bases outside the gene matches. CDR3 length equals 14 residues. CDR1 MDHEN and CDR2 SYDVKM come from the germline V gene. The CDR3 loop is CASSQQGSNEKLFF. As DNA, the CDR3 is TGTGCCAGCAGTCAACAGGGGTCTAATGAAAAACTGTTTTTT.

The V call is TRBV6-4, the J call TRBJ1-1, with D perhaps TRBD1 (6 bases). This CDR3 comprises 13 residues. Trimming removed 3 bases from V and 5 bases from J, with 10 bases in between. From germline, CDR1 is MRHNA and CDR2 SNTAGT. The CDR3 region has the DNA TGTGCCAGCAGTGAACAGGGTGGAACTGAAGCTTTCTTT. Amino acids: CASSEQGGTEAFF.

The chain has TRBV29-1 and TRBJ1-1; tentatively, D is TRBD1 (6 bases). The V end lost 3 bases, the J end lost 0 bases, and 17 bases lay between the germline ends. The CDR3 length is 16 residues. Germline CDR1 is SQVTM and CDR2 is ANQGSEA. CDR3 nucleotide sequence: TGCAGCGTTGACCGGGGGGCGGGCGCCATGAACACTGAAGCTTTCTTT. It encodes CSVDRGAGAMNTEAFF.

The chain carries TRBV5-1 and TRBJ2-7; 7 nucleotides match TRBD1. Germline CDR1 and CDR2: SGHRS and YFSETQ. The CDR3 totals 14 residues. V lost 0 bases to trimming and J lost 7 bases; unmatched junction nucleotides: 7. As DNA, the CDR3 is TGCGCCAGCAGCTTGGGGGACAGCCGAAAGGAGCAGTACTTC. It is translated as CASSLGDSRKEQYF.

V gene TRBV12-5 combines with J gene TRBJ2-3; TRBD1 is a possible D gene (6 bases). The V and J ends lost 6 bases and 5 bases respectively, with 9 bases between them. Germline V gives CDR1 LGHNT, CDR2 FRNRAP. CDR3 length: 12 residues. The CDR3 DNA sequence: TGTGCTAGTGGGGTAGGGGGAGATACGCAGTATTTT. This gives the protein CASGVGGDTQYF.

The rearrangement joins TRBV4-1 to TRBJ2-5; TRBD2 aligns across 8 bases. V shed 7 bases and J 5 bases; nucleotides not matched to a gene: 12. Germline V gene data show CDR1 as MGHRA and CDR2 as YSYEKL. This CDR3 is 15 amino acids long. The CDR3 here is CASKLSDLAGETQYF. CDR3 nucleotide sequence: TGCGCCAGCAAACTCTCGGACTTAGCGGGGGAGACCCAGTACTTC.

This clone was observed a single time. The chain employs TRBV3-1 (or the pseudogene TRBV3-2) and TRBJ2-3; 9 bases are a match to TRBD1. Per the germline V gene, CDR1 is LGHDT and CDR2 is YNNKEL (reference sequence). This CDR3 has 16 amino acids. J gave up 1 base and V 5 bases, and 7 bases lay outside the gene matches. CDR3 coding DNA: TGTGCCAGCAGCTTATGGGGACAGGGAGGCACAGATACGCAGTATTTT. Its protein product is CASSLWGQGGTDTQYF.

A note on this clone: An end of the junction does not agree with germline; a read error may underlie this. This sequence joins TRBV7-9 and TRBJ1-2, with 7 nucleotides matching TRBD1. This CDR3 is 12 amino acids long. Germline V gene lookup returns CDR1 SEHNR and CDR2 FQNEAQ (reference sequence). The CDR3 region is CASSLEQGSTIF. CDR3 coding DNA: TGTGCCAGCAGCTTAGAACAGGGGTCAACCATCTTC.

V usage is TRBV7-9 and J usage is TRBJ1-3; 7 bases match TRBD1. Germline loops: CDR1 SEHNR, CDR2 FQNEAQ (reference sequence). Trimming cost V 3 bases and J 3 bases; bases outside gene matches: 8. The CDR3 extends over 16 amino acids. This CDR3 is CASSFARTGFGNTIYF. CDR3 nucleotides: TGTGCCAGCAGCTTCGCCCGGACAGGTTTTGGAAACACCATATATTTT.

V usage is TRBV28 and J usage is TRBJ2-7, with D hard to call. The CDR3 is made up of 12 amino acids. V was clipped by 6 bases and J by 2 bases, with 8 bases between them. The germline V gene encodes CDR1 MDHEN and CDR2 SYDVKM. CDR3 coding DNA: TGTGCCAGCAGAACTTCTACCTACGAGCAGTACTTC. Translation: CASRTSTYEQYF.

This chain links TRBV14 with TRBJ1-2; D remains ambiguous. Trimming shortened V by 3 bases and J by 3 bases, and 14 bases separated the two germline ends. This CDR3 has 15 residues. Germline values: CDR1 SGHDN, CDR2 FVKESK. CDR3 DNA: TGTGCCAGCAGCCATTCTTACCTGGCAGACTATGGCTACACCTTC. Its translation: CASSHSYLADYGYTF.